The next 28 T cell receptor beta chains were all read from a single sample in a study of tumor-infiltrating lymphocytes in localized non-small cell lung cancer. Profiling relied on immunoSEQ multiplex PCR, and the TCRdb table lists in-frame clones only, not all of them. Of fewer than 20,000 clones in the sample, more than 70% were seen once. Material: uninvolved lung tissue not adjacent to the tumor. All receptors derive from a human donor with non-small cell lung cancer.

The chain is built from TRBV11-3 and TRBJ1-1; D is unresolved. Looked up from germline, CDR1 is SGHNT and CDR2 is YENEEA. The CDR3 has 13 residues. With 3 bases removed from V and 2 bases from J, the gap between germline ends came to 7 bases. The CDR3 protein is CASSFTYNTEAFF. The CDR3, as DNA: TGTGCCAGCAGCTTCACCTATAACACTGAAGCTTTCTTT.

The genes are TRBV28 and TRBJ1-2, with TRBD1 matching over 8 bases. Germline CDR1 reads MDHEN; CDR2 reads SYDVKM. The CDR3 is made up of 15 amino acids. V dropped 4 bases and J dropped 7; count of bases not matched to a gene: 11. The CDR3 region has the DNA TGTGCCAGCAGTTCGACCTATGGACAGGGTCGTGGCTACACCTTC. Its translation: CASSSTYGQGRGYTF.

The chain carries TRBV4-1 and TRBJ2-1; no clear D. The CDR3 runs 12 residues. Germline-derived CDR1 and CDR2 are MGHRA and YSYEKL. V dropped 1 base and J dropped 5 bases, with 3 bases sitting between them. The CDR3, as DNA: TGCGCCAGCAGCCAAGTTAACAATGAGCAGTTCTTC. This encodes CASSQVNNEQFF.

This chain connects TRBV5-1 to TRBJ2-7; 9 bases are a match to TRBD1. Trimming at V came to 0 bases and at J to 4 bases, leaving 8 bases not matched to a gene. This CDR3 is built from 16 residues. CDR1 and CDR2 from the germline V gene are SGHRS and YFSETQ. CDR3 loop: CASSLVSGQGIYEQYF. As DNA, the CDR3 is TGCGCCAGCAGCTTGGTCTCGGGACAGGGAATATACGAGCAGTACTTC.

J is TRBJ2-1 and V is TRBV2; 9 bases fit TRBD2. The CDR3 covers 17 residues. The V gene end was trimmed by 6 bases and the J gene end by 2 bases; junction bases not matched to a gene: 11. Per germline, CDR1 SNHLY and CDR2 FYNNEI. The CDR3 bases are TGTGCCAGCAGGGCCCTCTTAGCGGGAGACCCCTACAATGAGCAGTTCTTC. Translated: CASRALLAGDPYNEQFF. The full variable domain, completed using reference TRBV2 and TRBJ2-1, is EPEVTQTPSHQVTQMGQEVILRCVPISNHLYFYWYRQILGQKVEFLVSFYNNEISEKSEIFDDQFSVERPDGSNFTLKIRSTKLEDSAMYFCASRALLAGDPYNEQFFGPGTRLTVL.

The chain employs TRBV6-6 and TRBJ2-2; the match to TRBD2 covers 8 bases. The germline gives CDR1 MNHNY, CDR2 SVGAGI (reference sequence). After removal of 7 bases from V and 1 base from J, the junction contained 5 bases not matched to a gene. The CDR3 contains 15 residues. The DNA for the CDR3 is TGTGCCAGCAATCCGGCGGGAGGGAACACCGGGGAGCTGTTTTTT. Its protein is CASNPAGGNTGELFF.

The chain uses TRBV5-4 and TRBJ1-1; no definite D call. V shed 1 base and J shed 10 bases, with 14 bases lying between them. The CDR3 is 13 residues long. Germline V lookup: CDR1 SGHNT, CDR2 YYREEE (reference sequence). CDR3 sequence: CASSLRPDEGAFF. The CDR3 bases are TGTGCCAGCAGCTTGAGGCCGGACGAGGGAGCTTTCTTT.

This CDR3 reads CASSLLGTGPQETQYF. CDR3 nucleotide sequence: TGTGCCAGCAGCTTACTCGGGACAGGGCCCCAAGAGACCCAGTACTTC. The chain is built from TRBV11-2 and TRBJ2-5; TRBD1 agrees at 9 bases. V lost 2 bases and J lost 1; bases outside the gene matches: 5. This CDR3 is 16 amino acids long. The germline CDR1 and CDR2 sequences are SGHAT and FQNNGV.

This chain links TRBV9 with TRBJ2-4; 9 positions match TRBD2. V trimming: 5 bases; J trimming: 2 bases; junction bases outside the gene matches: 2. CDR1 is SGDLS and CDR2 is YYNGEE in the germline V gene. CDR3 length: 14 amino acids. The DNA of the CDR3 is TGTGCCAGCAGTAGCGGGAGCACCAAAAACATTCAGTACTTC. Its protein is CASSSGSTKNIQYF.

The chain couples TRBV12-1 to TRBJ2-2; TRBD1 is the table's D call and was not checked against the DNA. TRBV12-1 is noted as a pseudogene. The CDR3 is 16 residues long. The CDR3 loop reads CASSIDRGRRFGELFF. DNA of the CDR3: TGTGCCAGCAGCATAGACAGGGGGCGTCGATTCGGGGAGCTGTTTTTT.

This clone was counted a single time. The chain combines TRBV18 with TRBJ1-3; D unclear. The CDR3 runs 15 residues. Trimming cost V 4 bases and J 0 bases, with 10 bases left between them. From germline, CDR1 is KGHSH and CDR2 LQKENI. The CDR3 reads CASSHPGGSGNTIYF. CDR3 coding DNA: TGTGCCAGCTCACACCCAGGAGGCTCTGGAAACACCATATATTTT.

This chain uses TRBV18 with TRBJ1-1, with a possible D match to TRBD1 (5 bases). Germline V gene lookup returns CDR1 KGHSH and CDR2 LQKENI. The CDR3 covers 15 residues. Trimming left V 3 bases short and J 0 bases short, with 11 bases between. Here the CDR3 reads CASSPAMTVNTEAFF. The CDR3 nucleotides read TGTGCCAGCTCACCTGCGATGACAGTGAACACTGAAGCTTTCTTT.

The gene calls are TRBV4-1 and TRBJ2-3; no reliable D call. Trimming shortened V by 2 bases and J by 0 bases, and 3 bases separated the two germline ends. The CDR3 covers 13 residues. Looked up from germline, CDR1 is MGHRA and CDR2 is YSYEKL. The CDR3 protein is CASSQQSTDTQYF. The CDR3 coding sequence is TGCGCCAGCAGCCAACAGAGCACAGATACGCAGTATTTT.

This clone is classed as medium-sized. V is TRBV5-6 and J is TRBJ1-5; D possibly corresponds to TRBD1 (5 bases). Germline V gives CDR1 SGHDT, CDR2 YYEEEE. The ends were cut back, 4 bases at V and 0 bases at J, with 11 bases in the middle. The CDR3 is 15 residues long. Here the CDR3 DNA reads TGTGCCAGCAGCCGAGGGACTTATAGCAATCAGCCCCAGCATTTT. This gives the protein CASSRGTYSNQPQHF.

V is TRBV1 and J is TRBJ2-7; the table gives TRBD1 as D, unverified against the DNA. TRBV1 is deemed a pseudogene. The CDR3 is made up of 16 amino acids. In nucleotides, the CDR3 is TGCACCAGCAGCCAAGATGGAGACAGGAGATCCTACGAGCAGTACTTC. Translating gives CTSSQDGDRRSYEQYF.

V is TRBV14 and J is TRBJ1-5; D is uncertain. V lost 3 bases and J 5 bases, leaving 23 bases between the germline ends. The CDR3 sequence is 18 residues long. Per germline, CDR1 SGHDN and CDR2 FVKESK. CDR3 in amino acids: CASSHPVDLWVADQPQHF. The CDR3 DNA reads TGTGCCAGCAGCCACCCGGTCGACTTATGGGTTGCGGATCAGCCCCAGCATTTT.

The DNA of the CDR3 is TGCGCCAGCAGCTTTAGGGGGGACACGGGCTATGGCTACACCTTC. Residues: CASSFRGDTGYGYTF. The chain uses TRBV5-1 and TRBJ1-2, with a weak D call TRBD1 (6 bases). The V end lost 2 bases, the J end lost 4 bases, and 15 bases lay between the germline ends. Germline V gene sequence: CDR1 SGHRS, CDR2 YFSETQ. The CDR3 has 15 amino acids.

The chain employs TRBV4-2 and TRBJ2-3, with TRBD1 as a possible D gene (5 bases). The germline V and J ends were trimmed by 0 bases and 2 bases, with 9 bases remaining between them. Germline V CDR1 and CDR2: LGHNA, YNFKEQ. The CDR3 loop spans 15 amino acids. The CDR3 DNA follows: TGTGCCAGCAGCCAAGAGGGGCTTTACACAGATACGCAGTATTTT. Amino acid sequence: CASSQEGLYTDTQYF.

The V call is TRBV19, the J call TRBJ2-3; D unresolved. The CDR3 totals 14 residues. V was clipped by 4 bases and J by 0 bases, with 8 bases between them. Per the germline V gene, CDR1 is LNHDA and CDR2 is SQIVND (reference sequence). The CDR3 DNA is TGTGCCAGTAGTAGGTTGTCTAGCACAGATACGCAGTATTTT. This translates into CASSRLSSTDTQYF.

The chain has TRBV4-2 and TRBJ2-7; the match to TRBD1 covers 7 bases. The ends lost 4 bases at V and 1 base at J; junction bases unmatched: 4. Per germline, CDR1 LGHNA and CDR2 YNFKEQ. This CDR3 is built from 14 residues. DNA for the CDR3: TGTGCCAGCAGCCCCCGGGACAGATCCTACGAGCAGTACTTC. Translating gives CASSPRDRSYEQYF.

This clone was counted between two and nine times. The J gene is TRBJ2-7, the V gene TRBV28, with D unresolved. CDR3 length: 14 amino acids. The V end was cut by 4 bases, the J end by 2 bases, with 12 bases between. Germline values: CDR1 MDHEN, CDR2 SYDVKM. Here the CDR3 reads CASSSPTGTYEQYF. DNA for the CDR3: TGTGCCAGCAGTTCGCCGACTGGCACCTACGAGCAGTACTTC.

J is TRBJ2-1 and V is TRBV13, with TRBD1 matching 9 bases. The V gene end was trimmed by 5 bases and the J gene end by 0 bases; junction bases not matched to a gene: 5. CDR1 is PRHDT and CDR2 is FYEKMQ in the germline V gene (reference sequence). This CDR3 is 16 amino acids long. The CDR3, as DNA: TGTGCCAGCAGCGCTAACAGGGGGCCCTCCTACAATGAGCAGTTCTTC. Translated: CASSANRGPSYNEQFF.

Comment on this clone: The same CDR3 can be traced to other DNA sequences in this sample. This sequence joins TRBV30 and TRBJ2-7, with unresolved D. CDR3 length equals 14 residues. The germline V gene has CDR1 GTSNPN and CDR2 SVGIG (reference sequence). V dropped 3 bases and J dropped 7 bases, with 19 bases sitting between them. Here the CDR3 reads CAWSPSNRLYEQYF. Written as DNA, the CDR3 is TGTGCCTGGAGCCCTTCCAATAGGCTCTATGAGCAGTACTTC.

V gene TRBV28 combines with J gene TRBJ1-2; D is unresolved. The CDR3 contains 12 residues. CDR1 is MDHEN and CDR2 is SYDVKM in the germline V gene. V dropped 2 bases and J dropped 7 bases, with 8 bases sitting between them. The chain's CDR3 is CASSLKGSGYTF. DNA for the CDR3: TGTGCCAGCAGTTTAAAGGGATCTGGCTACACCTTC.

This chain links TRBV2 with TRBJ1-5; no reliable D call. V was shortened by 5 bases and J by 1 base, with 6 bases between the two germline ends. The CDR3 totals 13 residues. CDR1 is SNHLY and CDR2 is FYNNEI in the germline V gene. The CDR3 loop is CASSNWSNQPQHF. DNA for the CDR3: TGTGCCAGCAGTAATTGGAGCAATCAGCCCCAGCATTTT.

The chain combines TRBV19 with TRBJ1-1; D is undetermined. Trimming left V 3 bases short and J 1 base short, with 12 bases between. From germline, CDR1 is LNHDA and CDR2 SQIVND (reference sequence). The CDR3 covers 15 residues. Here the CDR3 reads CASSILGRGNTEAFF. CDR3 nucleotide sequence: TGTGCCAGTAGTATTTTGGGTCGGGGGAACACTGAAGCTTTCTTT.

This CDR3 is CASPWEGGREQFF. As DNA, the CDR3 is TGTGCCAGTCCGTGGGAGGGAGGGCGCGAGCAGTTCTTC. The chain combines TRBV7-2 with TRBJ2-1; TRBD2 matches 7 bases. With 9 bases clipped from V and 10 bases from J, the junction kept 12 bases outside the gene matches. Germline-derived CDR1 and CDR2 are SGHTA and FQGNSA. This CDR3 has 13 residues. Complete variable domain (other parts from reference TRBV7-2 and TRBJ2-1): GAGVSQSPSNKVTEKGKDVELRCDPISGHTALYWYRQSLGQGLEFLIYFQGNSAPDKSGLPSDRFSAERTGGSVSTLTIQRTQQEDSAVYLCASPWEGGREQFFGPGTRLTVL.

This sequence joins TRBV11-2 and TRBJ1-3; D not certain. V dropped 2 bases and J dropped 0 bases, with 2 bases sitting between them. The length of the CDR3 is 13 residues. Per germline, CDR1 SGHAT and CDR2 FQNNGV. The CDR3: CASSLPSGNTIYF. The CDR3, as DNA: TGTGCCAGCAGCTTACCCTCTGGAAACACCATATATTTT.